These 5 T cell receptor beta chains originate from one sample sequenced in a study of technical replicates of blood from several donors. Produced via immunoSEQ multiplex PCR; TCRdb's table is partial and in-frame only. The sample carries 60,000 to 90,000 clones, roughly 96% recorded once. The specimen was T cells isolated from PBMCs. Receptor source: a human donor in good health.

The chain is built from TRBV5-1 and TRBJ1-2; perhaps TRBD1 as D (6 bases). Germline V gene lookup returns CDR1 SGHRS and CDR2 YFSETQ. The CDR3 is 13 residues long. Trimming stripped 0 bases from V and 8 bases from J, with 11 bases between. CDR3 nucleotide sequence: TGCGCCAGCAGCTTGGTTGGGGGCGACGGCTACACCTTC. Amino acid sequence: CASSLVGGDGYTF.

The gene calls are TRBV9 and TRBJ1-3; unclear D gene. V was pared by 3 bases and J by 2 bases, with 12 bases between. The CDR3 length is 15 residues. Looked up from germline, CDR1 is SGDLS and CDR2 is YYNGEE. The CDR3 DNA is TGTGCCAGCAGCGCCCCAGGAAGGACTGGAAACACCATATATTTT. It codes for CASSAPGRTGNTIYF.

The chain couples TRBV6-1 to TRBJ1-4; 8 bases are shared with TRBD1. The ends lost 6 bases at V and 5 bases at J; junction bases unmatched: 8. Germline CDR1 MNHNS, CDR2 SASEGT. This CDR3 region has 15 residues. Here the CDR3 DNA reads TGTGCCAGCAGAGAGGGACGGACAGGGAATGAAAAACTGTTTTTT. It specifies CASREGRTGNEKLFF.

This clone was observed a single time. The chain is built from TRBV13 and TRBJ2-7; tentatively, D is TRBD2 (6 bases). The germline V and J ends were trimmed by 0 bases and 12 bases, with 15 bases remaining between them. In germline, CDR1 is PRHDT, CDR2 FYEKMQ (reference sequence). This CDR3 has 13 amino acids. The chain's CDR3 is CASSLGGLGDRYF. In DNA, the CDR3 is TGTGCCAGCAGCTTAGGGGGACTGGGGGATAGGTACTTC.

This chain connects TRBV5-5 to TRBJ2-1; D is unclear. The CDR3 has 16 amino acids. Germline CDR1 is SGHKS and CDR2 is YYEKEE (reference sequence). V was cut by 0 bases and J by 1 base, with 11 bases left in between. The CDR3 nucleotides are TGTGCCAGCAGCTTGGTTCTTCCTTTTTCCTACAATGAGCAGTTCTTC. This gives the protein CASSLVLPFSYNEQFF.